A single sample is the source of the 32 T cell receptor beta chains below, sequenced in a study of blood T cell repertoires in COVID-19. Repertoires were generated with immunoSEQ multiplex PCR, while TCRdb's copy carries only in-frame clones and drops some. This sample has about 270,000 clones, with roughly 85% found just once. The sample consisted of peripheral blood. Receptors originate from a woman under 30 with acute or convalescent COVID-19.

The CDR3 DNA follows: TGTGCCAGCACCAAGCGGATCAGGACTAGCGGGAGATTAGGCGACTCCTACGAGCAGTACTTC. It codes for CASTKRIRTSGRLGDSYEQYF. The chain has TRBV28 and TRBJ2-7; TRBD2 aligns across 13 bases. Trimming took 7 bases from V and 0 from J; bases not matched to a gene: 21. This CDR3 spans 21 amino acids. Germline V gene data show CDR1 as MDHEN and CDR2 as SYDVKM.

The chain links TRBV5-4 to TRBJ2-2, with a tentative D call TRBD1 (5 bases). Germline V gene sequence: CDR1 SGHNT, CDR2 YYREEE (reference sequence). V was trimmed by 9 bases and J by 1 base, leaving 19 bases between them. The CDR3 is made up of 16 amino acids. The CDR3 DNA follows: TGTGCCACCATAGGGATAGGGGAAGGGAACACCGGGGAGCTGTTTTTT. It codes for CATIGIGEGNTGELFF. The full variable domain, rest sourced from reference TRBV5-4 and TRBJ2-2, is ETGVTQSPTHLIKTRGQQVTLRCSSQSGHNTVSWYQQALGQGPQFIFQYYREEENGRGNFPPRFSGLQFPNYSSELNVNALELDDSALYLCATIGIGEGNTGELFFGEGSRLTVL.

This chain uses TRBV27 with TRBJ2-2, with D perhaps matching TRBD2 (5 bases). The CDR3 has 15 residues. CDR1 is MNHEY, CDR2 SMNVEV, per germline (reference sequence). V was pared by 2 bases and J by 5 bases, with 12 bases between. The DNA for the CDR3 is TGTGCCAGCAGTTTACGACTAACTGTAACCGGGGAGCTGTTTTTT. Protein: CASSLRLTVTGELFF.

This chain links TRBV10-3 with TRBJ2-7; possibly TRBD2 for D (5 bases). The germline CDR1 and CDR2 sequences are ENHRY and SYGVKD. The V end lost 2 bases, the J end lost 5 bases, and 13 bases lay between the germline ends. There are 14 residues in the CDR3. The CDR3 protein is CAISEGGLSDEQYF. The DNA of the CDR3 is TGTGCCATCAGTGAGGGCGGCCTTAGCGACGAGCAGTACTTC.

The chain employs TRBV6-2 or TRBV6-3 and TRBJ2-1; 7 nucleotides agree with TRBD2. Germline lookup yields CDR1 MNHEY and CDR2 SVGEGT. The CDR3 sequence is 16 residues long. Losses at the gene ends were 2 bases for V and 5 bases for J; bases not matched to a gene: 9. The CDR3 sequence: CASSYTTSQRHNEQFF. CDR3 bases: TGTGCCAGCAGTTACACGACTAGCCAGAGACACAATGAGCAGTTCTTC.

DNA for the CDR3: TGTGCCAGCAGCTTGGGCGAGAGCTCCTACGAGCAGTACTTC. Its protein is CASSLGESSYEQYF. The chain carries TRBV6-2 or TRBV6-3 and TRBJ2-7; D remains unclear. This CDR3 is 14 amino acids long. V was shortened by 6 bases and J by 0 bases, with 12 bases between the two germline ends. Per germline, CDR1 MNHEY and CDR2 SVGEGT.

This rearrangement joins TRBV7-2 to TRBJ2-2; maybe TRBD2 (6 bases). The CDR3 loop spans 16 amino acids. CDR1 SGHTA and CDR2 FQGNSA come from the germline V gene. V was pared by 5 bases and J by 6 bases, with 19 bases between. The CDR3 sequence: CASSPRDSRLSGELFF. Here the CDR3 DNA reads TGTGCCAGCAGCCCCCGGGACTCCCGACTTTCCGGGGAGCTGTTTTTT.

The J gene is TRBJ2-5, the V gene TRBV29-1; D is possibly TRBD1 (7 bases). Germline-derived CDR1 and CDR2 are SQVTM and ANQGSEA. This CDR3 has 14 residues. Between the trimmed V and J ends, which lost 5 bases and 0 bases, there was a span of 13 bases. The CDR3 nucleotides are TGCAGCGTTCCCCCAGGGGGGTACCAAGAGACCCAGTACTTC. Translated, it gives CSVPPGGYQETQYF.

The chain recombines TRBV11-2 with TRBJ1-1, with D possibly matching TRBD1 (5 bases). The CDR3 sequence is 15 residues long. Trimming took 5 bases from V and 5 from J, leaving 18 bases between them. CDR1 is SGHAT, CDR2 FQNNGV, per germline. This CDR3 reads CASSPMGGRLTEAFF. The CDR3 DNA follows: TGTGCCAGCAGCCCGATGGGGGGGAGGTTAACTGAAGCTTTCTTT.

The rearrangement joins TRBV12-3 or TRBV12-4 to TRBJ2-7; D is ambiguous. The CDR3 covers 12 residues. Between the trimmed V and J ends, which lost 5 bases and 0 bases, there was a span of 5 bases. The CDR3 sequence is CASSRVSYEQYF. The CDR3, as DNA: TGTGCCAGCAGTCGGGTCTCCTACGAGCAGTACTTC.

The CDR3 nucleotides are TGTGCCACCAGTGATTTAGGCGGGGGCTCCTACAATGAGCAGTTCTTC. Its protein is CATSDLGGGSYNEQFF. The chain combines TRBV24-1 with TRBJ2-1; 7 bases agree with TRBD2. The ends lost 1 base at V and 0 bases at J; junction bases unmatched: 2. Germline V gene sequence: CDR1 KGHDR, CDR2 SFDVKD. This CDR3 comprises 16 residues.

CDR3 sequence: CASSVTALNTEAFF. The CDR3 DNA follows: TGTGCCAGCAGTGTGACAGCCCTTAACACTGAAGCTTTCTTT. V is TRBV6-2 or TRBV6-3 and J is TRBJ1-1; weak D call: TRBD1 (5 bases). Trimming removed 5 bases at V and 2 bases at J, with 12 bases between. Per the germline V gene, CDR1 is MNHEY and CDR2 is SVGEGT. This CDR3 region has 14 residues.

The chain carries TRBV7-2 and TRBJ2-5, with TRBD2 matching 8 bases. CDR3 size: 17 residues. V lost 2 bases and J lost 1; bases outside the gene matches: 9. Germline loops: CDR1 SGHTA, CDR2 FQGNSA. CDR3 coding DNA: TGTGCCAGCAGCTTAATCGGGAGGGGGGCCCCCCAAGAGACCCAGTACTTC. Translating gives CASSLIGRGAPQETQYF.

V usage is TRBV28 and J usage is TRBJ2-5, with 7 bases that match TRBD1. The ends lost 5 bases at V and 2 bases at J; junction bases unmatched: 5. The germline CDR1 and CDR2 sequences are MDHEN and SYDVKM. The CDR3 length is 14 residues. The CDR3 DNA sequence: TGTGCCAGCAGTAGACAGGGAATACAAGAGACCCAGTACTTC. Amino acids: CASSRQGIQETQYF.

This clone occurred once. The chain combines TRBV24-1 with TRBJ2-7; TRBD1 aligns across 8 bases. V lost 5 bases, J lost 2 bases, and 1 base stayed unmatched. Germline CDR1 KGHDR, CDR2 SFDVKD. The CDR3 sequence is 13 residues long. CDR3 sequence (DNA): TGTGCCACCAGTGTGACAGGGGCCTACGAGCAGTACTTC. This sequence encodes CATSVTGAYEQYF.

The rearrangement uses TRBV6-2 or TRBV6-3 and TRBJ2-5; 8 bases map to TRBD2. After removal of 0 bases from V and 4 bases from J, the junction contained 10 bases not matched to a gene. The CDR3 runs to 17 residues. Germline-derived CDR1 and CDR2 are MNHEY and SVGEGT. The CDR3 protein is CASSYSRAASGPETQYF. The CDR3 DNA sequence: TGTGCCAGCAGTTACTCGAGAGCGGCTAGCGGGCCAGAGACCCAGTACTTC.

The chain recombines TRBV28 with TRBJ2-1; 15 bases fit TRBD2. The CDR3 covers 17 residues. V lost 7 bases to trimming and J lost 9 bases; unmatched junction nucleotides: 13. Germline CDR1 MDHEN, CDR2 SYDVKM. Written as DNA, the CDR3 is TGTGCCAGCAAAAAGTCGGGGACTAGCGGGAGGTCTGGTGAGCAGTTCTTC. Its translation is CASKKSGTSGRSGEQFF. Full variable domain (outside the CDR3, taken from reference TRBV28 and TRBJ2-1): DVKVTQSSRYLVKRTGEKVFLECVQDMDHENMFWYRQDPGLGLRLIYFSYDVKMKEKGDIPEGYSVSREKKERFSLILESASTNQTSMYLCASKKSGTSGRSGEQFFGPGTRLTVL.

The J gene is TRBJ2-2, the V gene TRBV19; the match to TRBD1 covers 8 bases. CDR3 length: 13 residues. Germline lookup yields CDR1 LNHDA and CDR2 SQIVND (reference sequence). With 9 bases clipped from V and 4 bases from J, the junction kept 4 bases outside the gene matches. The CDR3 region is CASGDRPTGELFF. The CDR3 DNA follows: TGTGCCAGCGGGGACAGGCCCACCGGGGAGCTGTTTTTT.

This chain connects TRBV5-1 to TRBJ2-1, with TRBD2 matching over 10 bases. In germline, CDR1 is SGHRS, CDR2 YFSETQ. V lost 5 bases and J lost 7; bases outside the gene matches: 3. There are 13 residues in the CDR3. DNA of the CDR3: TGCGCCAGCAGGCTGACTAGCGGGAATGAGCAGTTCTTC. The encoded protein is CASRLTSGNEQFF.

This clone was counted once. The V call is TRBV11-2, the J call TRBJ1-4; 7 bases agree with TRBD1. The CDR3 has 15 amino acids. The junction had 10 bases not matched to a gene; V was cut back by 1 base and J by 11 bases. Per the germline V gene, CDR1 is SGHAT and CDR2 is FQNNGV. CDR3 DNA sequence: TGTGCCAGCAGCTTAGGGCTACAGGGGCAGGGGAAACTGTTTTTT. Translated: CASSLGLQGQGKLFF.

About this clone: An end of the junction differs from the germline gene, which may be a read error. CDR3 sequence (DNA): TGTGCTAGCAGCCAGGACAGATTCTACGAGCAGTACTTC. Residues: CASSQDRFYEQYF. The chain joins TRBV7-7 to TRBJ2-7, with D possibly TRBD1 on 6 matching bases. The CDR3 totals 13 residues. Germline CDR1 is SSHAT and CDR2 is FNYEAQ (reference sequence).

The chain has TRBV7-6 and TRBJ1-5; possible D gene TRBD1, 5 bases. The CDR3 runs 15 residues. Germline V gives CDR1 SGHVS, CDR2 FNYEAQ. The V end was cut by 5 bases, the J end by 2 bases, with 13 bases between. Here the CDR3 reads CASSPGGEGNQPQHF. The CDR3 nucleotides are TGTGCCAGCAGCCCTGGGGGGGAAGGCAATCAGCCCCAGCATTTT.

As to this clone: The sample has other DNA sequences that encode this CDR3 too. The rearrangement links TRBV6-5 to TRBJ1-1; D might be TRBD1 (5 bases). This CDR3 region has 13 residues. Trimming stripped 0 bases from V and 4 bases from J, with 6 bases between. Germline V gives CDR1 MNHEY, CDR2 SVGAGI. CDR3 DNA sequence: TGTGCCAGCAGTTACTCGGGGGGCACTGAAGCTTTCTTT. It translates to CASSYSGGTEAFF.

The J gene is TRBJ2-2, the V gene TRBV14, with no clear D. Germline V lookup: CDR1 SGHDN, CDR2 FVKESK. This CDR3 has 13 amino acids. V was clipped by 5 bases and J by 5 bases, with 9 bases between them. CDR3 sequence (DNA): TGTGCCAGCAGCGTGACTGGAACCGGGGAGCTGTTTTTT. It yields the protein CASSVTGTGELFF.

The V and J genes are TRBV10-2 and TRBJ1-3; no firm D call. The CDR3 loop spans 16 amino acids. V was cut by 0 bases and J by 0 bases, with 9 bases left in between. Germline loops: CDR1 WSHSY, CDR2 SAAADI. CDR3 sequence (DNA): TGCGCCAGCAGTGAGTCTGTCCCGAGCTCTGGAAACACCATATATTTT. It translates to CASSESVPSSGNTIYF.

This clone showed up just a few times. CDR3 sequence: CASSPSARSGDTEAFF. CDR3 in DNA: TGTGCCAGCAGCCCCTCTGCTCGCAGTGGTGACACTGAAGCTTTCTTT. The chain uses TRBV16 and TRBJ1-1; D gene unclear. V was trimmed by 4 bases and J by 3 bases, leaving 18 bases between them. The germline V gene encodes CDR1 KGHSY and CDR2 FQNENV. The CDR3 covers 16 residues.

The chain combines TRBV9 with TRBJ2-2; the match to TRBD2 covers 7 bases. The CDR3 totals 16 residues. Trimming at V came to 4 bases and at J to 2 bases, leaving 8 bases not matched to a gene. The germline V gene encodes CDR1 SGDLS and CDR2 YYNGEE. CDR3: CASSLDSGANTGELFF. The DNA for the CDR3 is TGTGCCAGCAGCCTAGACAGCGGGGCTAACACCGGGGAGCTGTTTTTT.

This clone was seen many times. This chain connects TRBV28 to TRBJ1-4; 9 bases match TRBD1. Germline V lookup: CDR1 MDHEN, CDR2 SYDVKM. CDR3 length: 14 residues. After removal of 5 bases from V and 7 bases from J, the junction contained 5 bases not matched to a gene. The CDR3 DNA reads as TGTGCCAGCAGTCTTACAGGGGGCGGTGAAAAACTGTTTTTT. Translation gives CASSLTGGGEKLFF.

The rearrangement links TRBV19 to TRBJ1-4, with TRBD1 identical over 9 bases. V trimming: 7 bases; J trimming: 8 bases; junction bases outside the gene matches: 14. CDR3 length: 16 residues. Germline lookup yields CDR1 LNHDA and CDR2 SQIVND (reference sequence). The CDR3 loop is CASTLGTGIETEKLFF. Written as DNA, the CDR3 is TGTGCCAGTACCTTGGGGACAGGGATAGAGACGGAAAAACTGTTTTTT.

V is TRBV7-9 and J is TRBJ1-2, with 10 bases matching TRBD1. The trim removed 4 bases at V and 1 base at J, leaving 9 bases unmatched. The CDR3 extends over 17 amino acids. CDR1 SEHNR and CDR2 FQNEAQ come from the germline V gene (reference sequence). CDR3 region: CASSSDRGPRGNYGYTF. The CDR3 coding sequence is TGTGCCAGCAGCTCTGACAGGGGGCCTAGGGGTAACTATGGCTACACCTTC.

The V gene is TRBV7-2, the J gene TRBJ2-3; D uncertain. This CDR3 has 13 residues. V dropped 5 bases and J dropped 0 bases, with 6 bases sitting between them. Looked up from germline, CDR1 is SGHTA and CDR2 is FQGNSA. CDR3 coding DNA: TGTGCCAGCAGCCAGGTCAGCACAGATACGCAGTATTTT. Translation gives CASSQVSTDTQYF.

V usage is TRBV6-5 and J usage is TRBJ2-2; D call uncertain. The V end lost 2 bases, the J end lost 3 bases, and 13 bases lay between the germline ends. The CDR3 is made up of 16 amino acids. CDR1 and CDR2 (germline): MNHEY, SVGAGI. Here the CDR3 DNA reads TGTGCCAGCAGTTACCGGCGGCCGGCGGACACCGGGGAGCTGTTTTTT. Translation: CASSYRRPADTGELFF.